This T cell receptor (beta chain) originates from a study of cytomegalovirus exposure and HLA in healthy donors. Study-wide results and limits: TRBV6-2, TRBV6-3 and other indistinguishable V segments were excluded. For most TCR beta V segments, an earlier analysis put the productive rate at about 90% or about 30% of the time.

The PCR ran on 60 Vbeta and 13 Jbeta primers. Profiled with immunoSEQ multiplex PCR; TCRdb holds only in-frame clones, not every one. Here the sample spans 130,000 or so clones, 50% to 80% being singletons. This clone was detected only once. Its antigen is unknown. V gave up 3 bases and J gave up 7 bases; unmatched junction bases: 13. Germline CDR1 reads GTSNPN; CDR2 reads SVGIG (reference sequence). The CDR3 consists of 17 residues. The material sequenced was PBMCs. The sequence was obtained from a woman in her forties in good health and CMV-seropositive. The V and J genes are TRBV30 and TRBJ1-6, with 9 bases that match TRBD1. The CDR3 DNA reads as TGTGCCTGGAGAGTAGGGACAGGGAAGGTAGAGAATTCACCCCTCCACTTT. The encoded protein is CAWRVGTGKVENSPLHF.